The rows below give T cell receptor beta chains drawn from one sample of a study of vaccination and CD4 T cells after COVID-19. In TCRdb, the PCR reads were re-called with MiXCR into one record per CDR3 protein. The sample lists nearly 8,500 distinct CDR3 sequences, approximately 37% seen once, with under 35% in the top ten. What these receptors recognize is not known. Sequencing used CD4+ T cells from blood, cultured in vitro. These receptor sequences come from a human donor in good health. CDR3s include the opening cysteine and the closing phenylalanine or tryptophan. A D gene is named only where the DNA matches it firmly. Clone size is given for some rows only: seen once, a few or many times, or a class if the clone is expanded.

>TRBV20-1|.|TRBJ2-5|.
TGCAGTGCTAGTAGCTGGACTATGCAAGAGACCCAGTACTTC
CSASSWTMQETQYF
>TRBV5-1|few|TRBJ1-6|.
TGCGCCAGCAGCTCCCAGGGGCGGAATTCACCCCTCCACTTT
CASSSQGRNSPLHF
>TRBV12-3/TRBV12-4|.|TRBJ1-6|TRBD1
TGTGCCAGCAGTTTACGGGACAGTTCACCCCTCCACTTT
CASSLRDSSPLHF
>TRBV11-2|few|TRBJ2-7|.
TGTGCCAGCAGCTTGCAGGAACTAGTGTACGAGCAGTACTTC
CASSLQELVYEQYF
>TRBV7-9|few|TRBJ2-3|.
TGTGCCAGCAGCCTCACAGGAGGTGGTACGCAGTATTTT
CASSLTGGGTQYF
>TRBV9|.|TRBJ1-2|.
TGTGCCAGCAGCCGTCCGGGACTCGGGCAGGATGGCTACACCTTC
CASSRPGLGQDGYTF
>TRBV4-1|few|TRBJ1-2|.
TGCGCCAGCAGCCAAGATCATGGGACTCCGAGGGAAAGCTACACCTTC
CASSQDHGTPRESYTF
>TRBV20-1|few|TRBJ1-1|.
TGCAGTGCTAGATCAGGGGAGACTGAAGCTTTCTTT
CSARSGETEAFF
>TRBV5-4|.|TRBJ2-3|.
TGTGCCAGCAGCCGACAGAAGAGCACAGATACGCAGTATTTT
CASSRQKSTDTQYF
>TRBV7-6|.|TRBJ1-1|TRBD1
TGTGCCAGCAGCTTACAGGGGGAGAGTGAAGCTTTCTTT
CASSLQGESEAFF
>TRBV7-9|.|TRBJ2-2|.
TGTGCCAGCTCCGGCAGGGTAGACATCAACACCGGGGAGCTGTTTTTT
CASSGRVDINTGELFF
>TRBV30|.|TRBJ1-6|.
TGTGCCTCGACAGCGAGTGAGTCACCCCTCCACTTT
CASTASESPLHF
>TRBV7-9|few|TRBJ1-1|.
TGTGCCAGCAGCAGCGTGCAGGGGATCACTGAAGCTTTCTTT
CASSSVQGITEAFF
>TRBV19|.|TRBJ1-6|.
TGTGCCAGCGCAGGGGCTATTTATAATTCACCCCTCCACTTT
CASAGAIYNSPLHF
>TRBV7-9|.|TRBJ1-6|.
TGTGCCAGCAGCCGAGGGACGGATAATTTTTCACCCCTCCACTTT
CASSRGTDNFSPLHF
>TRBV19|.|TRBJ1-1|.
TGTGCCAGTAGCCTACAACAGGGAGGTGAAGCTTTCTTT
CASSLQQGGEAFF
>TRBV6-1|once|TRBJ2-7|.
TGTGCCAGCAGTGCCCGGGACACCTACGAGCAGTACTTC
CASSARDTYEQYF
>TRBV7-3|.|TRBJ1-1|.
TGTGCCAGCAGCCCCGGAGGGAGTCGGAACACTGAAGCTTTCTTT
CASSPGGSRNTEAFF
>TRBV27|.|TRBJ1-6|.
TGTGCCAGCAGTTTGGGCGGGAGGGGGAGTTCACCCCTCCACTTT
CASSLGGRGSSPLHF
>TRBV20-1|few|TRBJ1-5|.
TGCAGTGCTAGGCCCAGGGGTCAGCCCCAGCATTTT
CSARPRGQPQHF
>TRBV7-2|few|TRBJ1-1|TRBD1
TGTGCCAGCAGCGTACAGGGGGGGAACACTGAAGCTTTCTTT
CASSVQGGNTEAFF
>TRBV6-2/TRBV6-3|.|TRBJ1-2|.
TGTGCCAGCAGCCGCCGGGACACCTATGGCTACACCTTC
CASSRRDTYGYTF
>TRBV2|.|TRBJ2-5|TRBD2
TGTGCCAGCAGCCGTAGCGGGGGGGGAGAGACCCAGTACTTC
CASSRSGGGETQYF
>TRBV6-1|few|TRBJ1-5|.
TGTGCCAGCAGATCAGGGAACCAGCCCCAGCATTTT
CASRSGNQPQHF
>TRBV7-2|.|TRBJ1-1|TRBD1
TGTGCCAGCAGCTTAAAGACGGGACAGGGGGCGAGGAACACTGAAGCTTTCTTT
CASSLKTGQGARNTEAFF
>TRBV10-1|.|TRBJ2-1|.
TGCGCCAGCAGTCCAGGGTCTTCGCTTAATGAGCAGTTCTTC
CASSPGSSLNEQFF
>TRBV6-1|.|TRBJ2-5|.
TGTGCCAGCAGTGAACTAACCCTGGGGGGAGAGACCCAGTACTTC
CASSELTLGGETQYF
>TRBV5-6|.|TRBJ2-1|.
TGTGCCAGCAGCTCGATGCGCGGGCCCTCCTACAATGAGCAGTTCTTC
CASSSMRGPSYNEQFF
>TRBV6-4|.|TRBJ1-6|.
TGTGCCAGCAGTGACAGGGATAATTCACCCCTCCACTTT
CASSDRDNSPLHF